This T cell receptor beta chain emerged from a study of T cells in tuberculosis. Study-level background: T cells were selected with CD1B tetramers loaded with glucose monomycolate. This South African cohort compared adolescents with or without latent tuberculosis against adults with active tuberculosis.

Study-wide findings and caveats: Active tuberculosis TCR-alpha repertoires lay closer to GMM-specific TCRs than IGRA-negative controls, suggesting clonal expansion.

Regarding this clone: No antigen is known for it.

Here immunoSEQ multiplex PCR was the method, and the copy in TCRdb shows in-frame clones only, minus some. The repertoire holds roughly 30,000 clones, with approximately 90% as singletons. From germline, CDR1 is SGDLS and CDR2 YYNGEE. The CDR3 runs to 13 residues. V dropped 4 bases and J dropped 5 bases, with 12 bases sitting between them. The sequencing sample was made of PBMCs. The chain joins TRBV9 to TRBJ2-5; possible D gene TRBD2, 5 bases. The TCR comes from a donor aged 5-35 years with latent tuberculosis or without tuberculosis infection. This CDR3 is CASSPGGGETQYF. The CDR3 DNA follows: TGTGCCAGCAGCCCTGGCGGCGGGGAGACCCAGTACTTC.